This is a list of T cell receptor beta chains from one sample in a study of shared clonotypes between healthy human individuals. The protocol was immunoSEQ multiplex PCR, while the TCRdb copy is restricted to in-frame clones and leaves out a portion. The sample includes over a million clones, roughly 96% of them seen just once. Sample: naive CD4+ T cells sorted from blood. All receptors come from a man in his thirties or forties in good health. CDR3s include the opening cysteine and the closing phenylalanine or tryptophan. A D gene is named only where the DNA matches it firmly. The size of a clone is reported for some rows only, either as once, few or many, or as a class for expanded clones.

V	size	J	D	CDR3	DNA
TRBV29-1	NA	TRBJ1-1	NA	CSAARGATEAFF	TGCAGCGCCGCCCGGGGGGCCACTGAAGCTTTCTTT
TRBV2	few	TRBJ2-2	TRBD2	CARRSSGSTGELFF	TGTGCCAGAAGGAGCAGCGGGAGTACCGGGGAGCTGTTTTTT
TRBV2	NA	TRBJ1-2	NA	CASRWETEGGYTF	TGTGCCAGCAGGTGGGAGACAGAAGGCGGCTACACCTTC
TRBV5-5	NA	TRBJ2-7	NA	CASTRTDLYEQYF	TGTGCCAGCACCCGGACAGACCTCTACGAGCAGTACTTC
TRBV6-1	NA	TRBJ2-7	NA	CASSEAPALSSYEQYF	TGTGCCAGCAGTGAAGCCCCAGCTTTGAGCTCCTACGAGCAGTACTTC
TRBV5-4	NA	TRBJ2-7	TRBD1	CASSEGQTYEQYF	TGTGCCAGCAGCGAGGGACAGACCTACGAGCAGTACTTC
TRBV6-6	once	TRBJ2-7	NA	CASSRKDEQYF	TGTGCCAGCAGCCGAAAGGACGAGCAGTACTTC
TRBV5-1	NA	TRBJ2-5	NA	CASSLGQGGTQYF	TGCGCCAGCAGCTTGGGGCAGGGAGGGACCCAGTACTTC
TRBV10-3	NA	TRBJ1-3	NA	CATQPVWASGNTIYF	TGTGCCACCCAGCCCGTGTGGGCCTCTGGAAACACCATATATTTT
TRBV5-1	NA	TRBJ1-1	NA	CASSLGPSPVEAFF	TGCGCCAGCAGCTTGGGACCCTCGCCTGTTGAAGCTTTCTTT
TRBV9	NA	TRBJ2-5	NA	CASSARDAGGTQYF	TGTGCCAGCAGCGCCAGGGACGCCGGGGGAACCCAGTACTTC
TRBV5-4	NA	TRBJ1-1	TRBD1	CASSGGTGVTEAFF	TGTGCCAGCAGTGGGGGGACAGGGGTTACTGAAGCTTTCTTT
TRBV6-4	NA	TRBJ2-7	TRBD1	CASSVDRGYEQYF	TGTGCCAGCAGTGTGGACAGGGGTTACGAGCAGTACTTC
TRBV27	NA	TRBJ2-7	TRBD2	CASSFPLWSGRLYEQYF	TGTGCCAGCAGTTTTCCCCTGTGGAGCGGGAGACTCTACGAGCAGTACTTC
TRBV29-1	NA	TRBJ1-5	TRBD1	CSVSGGVYQPQHF	TGCAGCGTCTCAGGGGGGGTCTATCAGCCCCAGCATTTT
TRBV9	NA	TRBJ1-1	TRBD1	CASSRKTGQGLYTEAFF	TGTGCCAGCAGTCGTAAAACGGGACAGGGTCTTTACACTGAAGCTTTCTTT
TRBV6-5	NA	TRBJ2-3	NA	CASSRTATDTQYF	TGTGCCAGCAGTAGGACAGCCACAGATACGCAGTATTTT
TRBV28	NA	TRBJ2-3	TRBD2	CASSGFGAGGTTDTQYF	TGTGCCAGCAGTGGTTTTGGGGCGGGAGGAACGACAGATACGCAGTATTTT
TRBV2	NA	TRBJ2-1	NA	CASSERPTSAEQFF	TGTGCCAGCAGTGAAAGGCCGACTAGTGCTGAGCAGTTCTTC
TRBV7-2	NA	TRBJ1-1	NA	CASSLGGGAGTEAFF	TGTGCCAGCAGCTTAGGGGGGGGCGCGGGCACTGAAGCTTTCTTT
TRBV29-1	once	TRBJ2-1	TRBD1	CSAQGVPYEQFF	TGCAGCGCCCAGGGGGTGCCATATGAGCAGTTCTTC
TRBV29-1	NA	TRBJ2-1	NA	CTGGGWDNEQFF	TGCACCGGTGGTGGATGGGACAATGAGCAGTTCTTC
TRBV18	NA	TRBJ2-1	NA	CASSPRAPPLGEQFF	TGTGCCAGCTCCCCCCGTGCCCCCCCTTTGGGTGAGCAGTTCTTC
TRBV5-1	NA	TRBJ2-7	TRBD2	CASRSLAGGNYEQYF	TGCGCCAGCCGCTCACTAGCGGGAGGCAACTACGAGCAGTACTTC
TRBV28	once	TRBJ2-7	NA	CASSSSGTVSYEQYF	TGTGCCAGCAGTTCATCCGGGACGGTATCCTACGAGCAGTACTTC
TRBV6-1	NA	TRBJ1-2	NA	CASIRDGANYGYTF	TGTGCCAGCATAAGGGACGGAGCTAACTATGGCTACACCTTC
TRBV25-1	NA	TRBJ1-3	NA	CASSDRGGNTIYF	TGTGCCAGCAGTGATAGGGGTGGAAACACCATATATTTT
TRBV2	NA	TRBJ2-7	NA	CASNRDSYEQYF	TGTGCCAGCAATCGGGATTCCTACGAGCAGTACTTC
TRBV11-3	NA	TRBJ2-7	NA	CASSSPRTPYEQYF	TGTGCCAGCAGCTCGCCCCGGACGCCCTACGAGCAGTACTTC
TRBV27	NA	TRBJ2-5	NA	CASSLGSSQTQYF	TGTGCCAGCAGTTTGGGGAGTAGCCAGACCCAGTACTTC
TRBV5-4	once	TRBJ2-5	TRBD1	CASSLAGDREETQYF	TGCGCCAGCAGCTTGGCCGGGGACAGAGAAGAGACCCAGTACTTC
TRBV28	NA	TRBJ1-6	NA	CASSSRGSREPLHF	TGTGCCAGCAGTTCCAGGGGCTCGAGGGAACCCCTCCACTTT
TRBV28	NA	TRBJ1-5	NA	CASSFFADSNQPQHF	TGTGCCAGCAGTTTTTTCGCGGACAGCAATCAGCCCCAGCATTTT
TRBV28	NA	TRBJ2-7	TRBD2	CASSLGGSHHEQYF	TGTGCCAGCAGCCTCGGCGGGAGCCACCACGAGCAGTACTTC
TRBV10-2	NA	TRBJ2-7	NA	CASSEWGREQYF	TGCGCCAGCAGTGAGTGGGGGCGGGAGCAGTACTTC
TRBV7-5	NA	TRBJ2-2	NA	CVRSLPRWKPNTGELFF	TGTGTCAGAAGCCTCCCCAGGTGGAAACCGAACACCGGGGAGCTGTTTTTT
TRBV9	NA	TRBJ2-7	NA	CASSVLDKSEQYF	TGTGCCAGCAGCGTATTGGACAAGTCCGAGCAGTACTTC
TRBV5-1	NA	TRBJ2-3	TRBD1	CASSLVRDRSTDTQYF	TGCGCCAGCAGCTTGGTTCGGGACAGGAGCACAGATACGCAGTATTTT
TRBV9	NA	TRBJ2-7	TRBD1	CASSVGQGLNEQYF	TGTGCCAGCAGCGTAGGACAGGGTTTAAACGAGCAGTACTTC
TRBV5-4	NA	TRBJ2-1	NA	CAASGAHEQFF	TGTGCCGCCTCTGGGGCCCATGAGCAGTTCTTC
TRBV5-5	NA	TRBJ2-7	NA	CASSLNSVKPSYEQYF	TGTGCCAGCAGCTTGAATTCAGTAAAACCGTCCTACGAGCAGTACTTC
TRBV9	NA	TRBJ1-5	NA	CASSVESGNQPQHF	TGTGCCAGCAGCGTAGAGTCAGGGAACCAGCCCCAGCATTTT
TRBV7-3	NA	TRBJ1-1	NA	CASNFGTPGTEAFF	TGTGCCAGCAACTTCGGGACACCGGGCACTGAAGCTTTCTTT
TRBV6-6	NA	TRBJ1-5	NA	CASRGMGNQPQHF	TGTGCCAGCAGGGGGATGGGCAATCAGCCCCAGCATTTT
TRBV2	once	TRBJ2-1	NA	CASIRQGGDNEQFF	TGTGCCAGCATCAGACAGGGAGGAGACAATGAGCAGTTCTTC
TRBV25-1	few	TRBJ1-4	NA	CASSIQGGEKLFF	TGTGCCAGCAGCATACAGGGTGGTGAAAAACTGTTTTTT
TRBV28	NA	TRBJ2-7	NA	CASSLWSSASYEQYF	TGTGCCAGCAGTTTATGGTCTAGCGCCTCCTACGAGCAGTACTTC
TRBV5-1	once	TRBJ1-3	NA	CASSLEGSSGNTIYF	TGCGCCAGCAGCTTGGAAGGGAGCTCTGGAAACACCATATATTTT
TRBV19	NA	TRBJ2-4	TRBD1	CASSIPSGTGGPLNIQYF	TGTGCCAGTAGTATTCCGAGTGGGACAGGGGGCCCCCTGAACATTCAGTACTTC
TRBV7-6	NA	TRBJ2-2	NA	CASSLFDANTGELFF	TGTGCCAGCAGCTTATTCGATGCGAACACCGGGGAGCTGTTTTTT
TRBV6-4	NA	TRBJ1-1	NA	CASSADGLVNTEAFF	TGTGCCAGCAGTGCGGACGGATTGGTGAACACTGAAGCTTTCTTT
TRBV5-1	NA	TRBJ2-4	NA	CASSLGTGPGDKNIQYF	TGCGCCAGCAGCTTGGGGACTGGGCCGGGGGACAAAAACATTCAGTACTTC
TRBV5-1	NA	TRBJ2-5	TRBD2	CASSRVPGTSVEETQYF	TGCGCCAGCAGCCGAGTACCCGGGACTAGCGTCGAAGAGACCCAGTACTTC
TRBV15	NA	TRBJ2-2	NA	CATSGGKRLTGELFF	TGTGCCACCAGCGGAGGAAAGAGGTTAACCGGGGAGCTGTTTTTT
TRBV7-9	NA	TRBJ1-2	TRBD1	CASSPGQGARGYTF	TGTGCCAGCAGCCCCGGACAGGGGGCGCGTGGCTACACCTTC
TRBV7-8	NA	TRBJ2-3	NA	CASSLARSVADTQYF	TGTGCCAGCAGCTTAGCCCGGAGTGTGGCAGATACGCAGTATTTT
TRBV15	NA	TRBJ2-7	NA	CATSRAGRTYEQYF	TGTGCCACCAGCAGGGCGGGAAGGACCTACGAGCAGTACTTC